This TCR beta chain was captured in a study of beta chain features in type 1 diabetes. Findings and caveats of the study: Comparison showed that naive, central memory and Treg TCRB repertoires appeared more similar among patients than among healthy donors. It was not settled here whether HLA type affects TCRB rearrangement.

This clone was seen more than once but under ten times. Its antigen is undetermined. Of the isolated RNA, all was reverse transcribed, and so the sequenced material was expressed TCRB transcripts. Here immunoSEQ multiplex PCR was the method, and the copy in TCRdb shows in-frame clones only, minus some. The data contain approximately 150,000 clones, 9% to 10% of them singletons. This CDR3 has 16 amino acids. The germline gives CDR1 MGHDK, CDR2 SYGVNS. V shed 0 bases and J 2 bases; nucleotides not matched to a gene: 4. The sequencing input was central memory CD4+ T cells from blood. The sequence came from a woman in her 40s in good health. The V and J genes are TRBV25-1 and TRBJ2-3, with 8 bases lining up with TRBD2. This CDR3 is CASSEYAAGATDTQYF. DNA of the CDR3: TGTGCCAGCAGTGAATATGCAGCGGGGGCCACAGATACGCAGTATTTT.